Each of the 26 T cell receptor beta chains below was sequenced from the same sample in a study of blood T cell repertoires in COVID-19. The method was immunoSEQ multiplex PCR; TCRdb's version includes in-frame clones alone and lacks a portion of them. The sample includes about 150,000 clones, roughly 80% of them seen just once. Sequencing was done on a sample of peripheral blood. The receptor set was obtained from a woman in her fifties or sixties with acute or convalescent COVID-19.

The chain recombines TRBV9 with TRBJ2-2; tentative D call: TRBD2 (7 bases). Between the trimmed V and J ends, which lost 4 bases and 1 base, there was a span of 20 bases. The CDR3 totals 18 residues. Germline loops: CDR1 SGDLS, CDR2 YYNGEE. CDR3 nucleotides: TGTGCCAGCAGCCCCTCAAGTGGCGGGGGCTTGAACACCGGGGAGCTGTTTTTT. It translates to CASSPSSGGGLNTGELFF. Full variable domain (outside the CDR3, taken from reference TRBV9 and TRBJ2-2): DSGVTQTPKHLITATGQRVTLRCSPRSGDLSVYWYQQSLDQGLQFLIQYYNGEERAKGNILERFSAQQFPDLHSELNLSSLELGDSALYFCASSPSSGGGLNTGELFFGEGSRLTVL.

This clone was observed once. V and J are TRBV24-1 and TRBJ2-3; 13 bases align to TRBD2. V trimming: 2 bases; J trimming: 1 base; junction bases outside the gene matches: 5. Germline V gene sequence: CDR1 KGHDR, CDR2 SFDVKD. There are 18 residues in the CDR3. DNA of the CDR3: TGTGCCACCAGTGATTCCGGGACTAGCGGGGTTGGCACAGATACGCAGTATTTT. This codes for CATSDSGTSGVGTDTQYF.

The chain is built from TRBV5-5 and TRBJ2-7; weak D call: TRBD2 (5 bases). This CDR3 has 15 amino acids. The V end lost 0 bases, the J end lost 0 bases, and 10 bases lay between the germline ends. Germline values: CDR1 SGHKS, CDR2 YYEKEE (reference sequence). The CDR3 region is CASSLVLGSSYEQYF. CDR3 bases: TGTGCCAGCAGCTTGGTTCTAGGGAGCTCCTACGAGCAGTACTTC.

Only one count was recorded for this clone. The chain combines TRBV12-3 or TRBV12-4 with TRBJ2-2, with D possibly being TRBD1 (6 bases). The ends were cut back, 7 bases at V and 6 bases at J, with 12 bases in the middle. CDR3 size: 13 residues. The CDR3 DNA follows: TGTGCCAGCATTCTACAGGGTCCCGGGGAGCTGTTTTTT. It is translated as CASILQGPGELFF.

The V gene is TRBV27, the J gene TRBJ1-2; 9 bases match TRBD1. The ends lost 5 bases at V and 2 bases at J; junction bases unmatched: 3. Per the germline V gene, CDR1 is MNHEY and CDR2 is SMNVEV (reference sequence). This CDR3 is 14 amino acids long. The CDR3 spells CASSTGTGNYGYTF. The CDR3 DNA sequence: TGTGCCAGCAGTACAGGGACAGGGAACTATGGCTACACCTTC.

This chain uses TRBV5-1 with TRBJ1-3, with a tentative D call TRBD1 (6 bases). This CDR3 is 19 amino acids long. Germline V gives CDR1 SGHRS, CDR2 YFSETQ. V lost 4 bases, J lost 1 base, and 24 bases lay in between. CDR3 bases: TGCGCCAGCAGCCCCAGAGGTGGACAGTCCCCCTCTTCTGGAAACACCATATATTTT. Residues: CASSPRGGQSPSSGNTIYF.

This rearrangement joins TRBV29-1 to TRBJ1-4; 9 bases match TRBD1. The V segment lost 6 bases and the J segment 10 bases; nucleotides outside the gene matches: 6. The CDR3 length is 12 residues. Germline assignment: CDR1 SQVTM and CDR2 ANQGSEA. Here the CDR3 DNA reads TGCAGCGTGCCACAGGGGGCGGGAAAACTGTTTTTT. Amino acids: CSVPQGAGKLFF.

DNA of the CDR3: TGCGCCAGCAGCTTAGGGGCTAGCCAAGAGACCCAGTACTTC. Translation: CASSLGASQETQYF. The V call is TRBV5-1, the J call TRBJ2-5; the D gene is possibly TRBD1 (5 bases). V lost 2 bases to trimming and J lost 1 base, with 9 bases between them. The CDR3 has 14 residues. Germline assignment: CDR1 SGHRS and CDR2 YFSETQ.

The V call is TRBV7-2, the J call TRBJ1-1, with D unclear. Deletions cut 1 base from V and 4 bases from J, with 10 bases between. Germline CDR1 SGHTA, CDR2 FQGNSA. The CDR3 has 14 amino acids. The CDR3 region is CASSLVRGFTEAFF. DNA of the CDR3: TGTGCCAGCAGCTTAGTTCGCGGATTCACTGAAGCTTTCTTT.

V is TRBV4-1 and J is TRBJ1-2, with D possibly matching TRBD1 (5 bases). The CDR3 loop spans 19 amino acids. V lost 0 bases, J lost 0 bases, and 20 bases lay in between. CDR1 is MGHRA and CDR2 is YSYEKL in the germline V gene. CDR3 sequence (DNA): TGCGCCAGCAGCCAAGATGGGGGACTTTTGGGGAATCCTAACTATGGCTACACCTTC. Residues: CASSQDGGLLGNPNYGYTF.

The chain has TRBV9 and TRBJ1-2; D may be TRBD1 (5 bases). CDR1 SGDLS and CDR2 YYNGEE come from the germline V gene. The V gene lost 5 bases and the J gene lost 4 bases, with 15 bases spanning the gap. The CDR3 covers 14 residues. The CDR3 protein is CASSLSDSFYGYTF. The CDR3 DNA is TGTGCCAGCAGTCTATCAGACAGCTTCTATGGCTACACCTTC.

This chain connects TRBV2 to TRBJ1-2; D is unresolved. CDR3 length: 14 residues. Germline V gives CDR1 SNHLY, CDR2 FYNNEI. Trimming cost V 4 bases and J 2 bases, with 11 bases left between them. As DNA, the CDR3 is TGTGCCAGCAGTGGTAGGGCGGGGAACTATGGCTACACCTTC. Its protein is CASSGRAGNYGYTF.

The rearrangement links TRBV3-1 (or the pseudogene TRBV3-2) to TRBJ1-2, with D unresolved. The CDR3 covers 19 residues. V was shortened by 0 bases and J by 2 bases, with 22 bases between the two germline ends. Germline CDR1 and CDR2: LGHDT and YNNKEL (reference sequence). The CDR3 coding sequence is TGTGCCAGCAGCCAAGAAGAAGCGGGGTTTTGGAATGGGAACTATGGCTACACCTTC. It specifies CASSQEEAGFWNGNYGYTF.

Of note for this clone: Other DNA sequences from this sample encode an identical CDR3 as well. V is TRBV18 and J is TRBJ1-5; D may be TRBD1 (5 bases). Germline V lookup: CDR1 KGHSH, CDR2 LQKENI. The CDR3 is 14 residues long. Trimming pared 3 bases from V and 0 bases from J, leaving 6 bases between. In nucleotides, the CDR3 is TGTGCCAGCTCACCGGACAATAGCAATCAGCCCCAGCATTTT. Translating gives CASSPDNSNQPQHF.

Here the CDR3 DNA reads TGTGCCTGGATCATACAGGGACGAAGCTCCTATAATTCACCCCTCCACTTT. Translating it yields CAWIIQGRSSYNSPLHF. J is TRBJ1-6 and V is TRBV30; a possible D gene is TRBD1 (6 bases). With 4 bases removed from V and 0 bases from J, the gap between germline ends came to 16 bases. The germline CDR1 and CDR2 sequences are GTSNPN and SVGIG (reference sequence). CDR3 length equals 17 residues.

This clone was detected a few times. CDR3 DNA sequence: TGTGCCAGTAGTGCCGCCTTAAGACAGACCTACGAGCAGTACTTC. Protein sequence: CASSAALRQTYEQYF. The V gene is TRBV19, the J gene TRBJ2-7; D possibly corresponds to TRBD1 (5 bases). Germline V gives CDR1 LNHDA, CDR2 SQIVND (reference sequence). The CDR3 sequence is 15 residues long. With 5 bases removed from V and 2 bases from J, the gap between germline ends came to 16 bases. The variable domain in full, with the rest retrieved from reference TRBV19 and TRBJ2-7, is DGGITQSPKYLFRKEGQNVTLSCEQNLNHDAMYWYRQDPGQGLRLIYYSQIVNDFQKGDIAEGYSVSREKKESFPLTVTSAQKNPTAFYLCASSAALRQTYEQYFGPGTRLTVT.

The chain joins TRBV6-2 or TRBV6-3 to TRBJ2-1, with D unresolved. In germline, CDR1 is MNHEY, CDR2 SVGEGT. V was cut by 6 bases and J by 5 bases, with 8 bases left in between. The CDR3 contains 12 residues. The CDR3 DNA is TGTGCCAGCAGCCCTTCAGACAATGAGCAGTTCTTC. Translated: CASSPSDNEQFF.

This rearrangement joins TRBV14 to TRBJ2-1; maybe TRBD1 (5 bases). Per the germline V gene, CDR1 is SGHDN and CDR2 is FVKESK. Trimming removed 0 bases at V and 1 base at J, with 16 bases between. The length of the CDR3 is 18 residues. CDR3 in DNA: TGTGCCAGCAGCCAAGATTGGGTCAGGGCCAAATCCTACAATGAGCAGTTCTTC. This translates into CASSQDWVRAKSYNEQFF.

This clone was detected many times. The chain joins TRBV18 to TRBJ1-5; D is undetermined. The CDR3 covers 12 residues. Trimming took off 2 bases at V and 6 bases at J, with 5 bases between the two ends. CDR1 and CDR2 from the germline V gene are KGHSH and LQKENI. CDR3: CASSPSGQPQHF. The CDR3 nucleotides read TGTGCCAGCTCACCATCCGGTCAGCCCCAGCATTTT.

The V gene is TRBV12-3 or TRBV12-4, the J gene TRBJ1-2, with TRBD1 identical over 8 bases. With V trimmed by 4 bases and J by 7 bases, 5 bases remained unmatched. The CDR3 length is 13 residues. In DNA form, the CDR3 reads TGTGCCAGCAGTTCCTGGACAGGGAGTGGCTACACCTTC. Protein product: CASSSWTGSGYTF.

The rearrangement joins TRBV5-4 to TRBJ1-1; D unclear. Per the germline V gene, CDR1 is SGHNT and CDR2 is YYREEE (reference sequence). The CDR3 sequence is 13 residues long. With 5 bases removed from V and 10 bases from J, the gap between germline ends came to 18 bases. CDR3 protein: CASSDQTWEVAFF. In DNA, the CDR3 is TGTGCCAGCAGTGACCAAACCTGGGAGGTAGCTTTCTTT.

The chain joins TRBV7-9 to TRBJ2-7, with 9 bases fitting TRBD1. The CDR3 spans 16 residues. Germline CDR1 reads SEHNR; CDR2 reads FQNEAQ (reference sequence). V trimming: 5 bases; J trimming: 0 bases; junction bases outside the gene matches: 8. CDR3 bases: TGTGCCAGCAGCAATTCACAGGGGGCTCGCTCCTACGAGCAGTACTTC. Protein sequence: CASSNSQGARSYEQYF.

This chain connects TRBV5-1 to TRBJ2-7; 7 nucleotides line up with TRBD2. The CDR3 covers 15 residues. Germline lookup yields CDR1 SGHRS and CDR2 YFSETQ. After removal of 2 bases from V and 2 bases from J, the junction contained 7 bases not matched to a gene. In DNA, the CDR3 is TGCGCCAGCAGCTTCGATGGGGGGGATACCTACGAGCAGTACTTC. Encoded protein: CASSFDGGDTYEQYF.

The rearrangement joins TRBV7-9 to TRBJ2-1, with a tentative D call TRBD1 (7 bases). Trimming cost V 3 bases and J 4 bases, with 13 bases left between them. CDR3 size: 15 residues. The germline CDR1 and CDR2 sequences are SEHNR and FQNEAQ (reference sequence). The CDR3 loop is CASSFGGTAYNEQFF. The CDR3 bases are TGTGCCAGCAGCTTTGGGGGGACAGCATACAATGAGCAGTTCTTC.

V gene TRBV5-1 combines with J gene TRBJ1-4; possible D gene TRBD1, 6 bases. Trimming took off 5 bases at V and 8 bases at J, with 22 bases between the two ends. This CDR3 spans 16 amino acids. The germline gives CDR1 SGHRS, CDR2 YFSETQ. Written as DNA, the CDR3 is TGCGCCAGCAGGATGACAGGAACAACGAACTTGGAAAAACTGTTTTTT. Translation: CASRMTGTTNLEKLFF.

The chain has TRBV18 and TRBJ1-2, with 9 bases that match TRBD1. Germline V CDR1 and CDR2: KGHSH, LQKENI. This CDR3 comprises 14 residues. The V gene end was trimmed by 1 base and the J gene end by 6 bases; junction bases not matched to a gene: 3. The CDR3 reads CASSPQGQGNGYTF. CDR3 sequence (DNA): TGTGCCAGCTCACCACAGGGACAGGGAAATGGCTACACCTTC.